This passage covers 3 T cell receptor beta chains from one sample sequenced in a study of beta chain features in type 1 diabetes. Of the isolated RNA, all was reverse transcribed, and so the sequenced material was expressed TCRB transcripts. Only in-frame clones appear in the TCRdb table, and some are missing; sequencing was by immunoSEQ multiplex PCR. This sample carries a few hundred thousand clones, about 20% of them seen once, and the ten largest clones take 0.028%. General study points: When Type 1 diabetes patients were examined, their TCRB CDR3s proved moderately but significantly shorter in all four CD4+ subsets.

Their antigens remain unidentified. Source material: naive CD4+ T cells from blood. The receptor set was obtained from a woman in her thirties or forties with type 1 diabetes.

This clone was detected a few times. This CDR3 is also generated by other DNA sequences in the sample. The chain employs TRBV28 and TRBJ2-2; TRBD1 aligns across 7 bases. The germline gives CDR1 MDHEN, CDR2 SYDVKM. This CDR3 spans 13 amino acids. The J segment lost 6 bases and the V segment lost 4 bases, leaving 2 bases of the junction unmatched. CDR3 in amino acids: CASSSQGAGELFF. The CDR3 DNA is TGTGCCAGCAGTTCCCAGGGGGCCGGGGAGCTGTTTTTT.

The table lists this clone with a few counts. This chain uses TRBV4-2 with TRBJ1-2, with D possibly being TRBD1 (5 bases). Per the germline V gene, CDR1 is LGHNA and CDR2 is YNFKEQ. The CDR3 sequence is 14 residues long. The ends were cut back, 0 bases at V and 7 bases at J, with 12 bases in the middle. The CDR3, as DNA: TGTGCCAGCAGCCAAGATGGCGGGGGTGGTGGCTACACCTTC. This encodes CASSQDGGGGGYTF.

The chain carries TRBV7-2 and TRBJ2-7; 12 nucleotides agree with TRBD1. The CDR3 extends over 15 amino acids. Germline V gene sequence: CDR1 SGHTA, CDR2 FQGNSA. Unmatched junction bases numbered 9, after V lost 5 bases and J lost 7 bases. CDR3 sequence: CASSPWDRGQEEQYF. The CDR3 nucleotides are TGTGCCAGCAGCCCTTGGGACAGGGGGCAGGAAGAGCAGTACTTC. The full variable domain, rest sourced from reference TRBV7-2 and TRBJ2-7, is GAGVSQSPSNKVTEKGKDVELRCDPISGHTALYWYRQSLGQGLEFLIYFQGNSAPDKSGLPSDRFSAERTGGSVSTLTIQRTQQEDSAVYLCASSPWDRGQEEQYFGPGTRLTVT.